The next 18 T cell receptor beta chains were all read from a single sample in a study of T cell responses to AZD1222 COVID-19 vaccine. Using immunoSEQ multiplex PCR, the repertoire was profiled, and TCRdb retains in-frame clones only, with some absent. This table has 120,000 or so clones, about nine tenths appearing once. This specimen was peripheral blood, taken on day 0 of AZD1222 vaccination. The receptors were gathered from an adult in good health.

The rearrangement uses TRBV6-2 or TRBV6-3 and TRBJ2-1; D remains unclear. The V end was cut by 6 bases, the J end by 6 bases, with 9 bases between. This CDR3 is built from 12 residues. The germline V gene has CDR1 MNHEY and CDR2 SVGEGT. This chain's CDR3 is CASSPPVNEQFF. The CDR3 nucleotides are TGTGCCAGCAGCCCCCCAGTCAATGAGCAGTTCTTC.

The V call is TRBV5-4, the J call TRBJ2-3; the D gene is possibly TRBD1 (5 bases). Germline CDR1 SGHNT, CDR2 YYREEE (reference sequence). V was shortened by 4 bases and J by 3 bases, with 12 bases between the two germline ends. The CDR3 runs 14 residues. CDR3: CASSPDTPTDTQYF. The CDR3 DNA reads TGTGCCAGCAGCCCGGACACTCCGACAGATACGCAGTATTTT.

J is TRBJ2-3 and V is TRBV29-1; tentatively, D is TRBD1 or TRBD2 (6 bases each). The CDR3 consists of 15 residues. V was clipped by 0 bases and J by 1 base, with 11 bases between them. In germline, CDR1 is SQVTM, CDR2 ANQGSEA. The chain's CDR3 is CSVEDRGPRTDTQYF. The CDR3 nucleotides read TGCAGCGTTGAAGATCGGGGGCCCCGCACAGATACGCAGTATTTT.

The chain recombines TRBV5-4 with TRBJ1-1, with D hard to call. Germline CDR1 reads SGHNT; CDR2 reads YYREEE (reference sequence). V was trimmed by 0 bases and J by 3 bases, leaving 12 bases between them. This CDR3 has 15 residues. The chain's CDR3 is CASSLDPGEDTEAFF. The CDR3 region has the DNA TGTGCCAGCAGCTTGGACCCAGGAGAGGACACTGAAGCTTTCTTT.

The V and J genes are TRBV3-1 (or the pseudogene TRBV3-2) and TRBJ2-5; D is uncertain. The V gene's germline CDR1 is LGHDT and CDR2 YNNKEL (reference sequence). V shed 3 bases and J shed 5 bases, with 13 bases lying between them. The CDR3 has 14 amino acids. The CDR3 nucleotides read TGTGCCAGCAGCCATTACGGGCGGCGGGAGACCCAGTACTTC. This translates into CASSHYGRRETQYF.

The gene calls are TRBV10-3 and TRBJ1-1; D possibly corresponds to TRBD1 (5 bases). Trimming pared 2 bases from V and 0 bases from J, leaving 13 bases between. The CDR3 is 16 amino acids. Germline V lookup: CDR1 ENHRY, CDR2 SYGVKD. This CDR3 reads CAISEREGSVNTEAFF. For the CDR3, the DNA is TGTGCCATCAGTGAGCGGGAGGGGTCGGTGAACACTGAAGCTTTCTTT.

V and J are TRBV19 and TRBJ1-4; D is perhaps TRBD1 (5 bases). Germline V gives CDR1 LNHDA, CDR2 SQIVND (reference sequence). CDR3 length: 13 amino acids. V was shortened by 6 bases and J by 8 bases, with 13 bases between the two germline ends. The DNA for the CDR3 is TGTGCCAGTAGCGACGTGGGGGGAGAAAAACTGTTTTTT. Protein sequence: CASSDVGGEKLFF.

The chain recombines TRBV11-2 with TRBJ1-2; D not resolved. V lost 2 bases to trimming and J lost 6 bases, with 10 bases between them. The CDR3 consists of 13 residues. The V gene's germline CDR1 is SGHAT and CDR2 FQNNGV. The chain's CDR3 is CASSLLWQHGYTF. CDR3 nucleotides: TGTGCCAGCAGCTTATTATGGCAGCATGGCTACACCTTC. Using reference TRBV11-2 and TRBJ1-2 for the parts outside the CDR3, the full variable domain is EAGVAQSPRYKIIEKRQSVAFWCNPISGHATLYWYQQILGQGPKLLIQFQNNGVVDDSQLPKDRFSAERLKGVDSTLKIQPAKLEDSAVYLCASSLLWQHGYTFGSGTRLTVV.

The chain carries TRBV5-1 and TRBJ2-7, with TRBD2 matching 9 bases. With V trimmed by 2 bases and J by 3 bases, 3 bases remained unmatched. The CDR3 runs 14 residues. Germline V gene lookup returns CDR1 SGHRS and CDR2 YFSETQ. The CDR3 spells CASSFAGGSYEQYF. For the CDR3, the DNA is TGCGCCAGCAGCTTTGCGGGGGGGAGCTACGAGCAGTACTTC.

The chain carries TRBV7-8 and TRBJ2-7; 9 nucleotides align to TRBD2. Per germline, CDR1 SGHVS and CDR2 FQNEAQ. This CDR3 contains 16 residues. Losses at the gene ends were 5 bases for V and 6 bases for J; bases not matched to a gene: 14. The CDR3 coding sequence is TGTGCCAGCAGCGTAATAGGTCCGGGACTAGCTGGCGAGCAGTACTTC. It yields the protein CASSVIGPGLAGEQYF.

This chain connects TRBV19 to TRBJ2-7, with 11 bases aligning to TRBD2. Germline values: CDR1 LNHDA, CDR2 SQIVND (reference sequence). V lost 4 bases, J lost 2 bases, and 4 bases stayed unmatched. There are 15 residues in the CDR3. The CDR3 sequence: CASSTLLAGAYEQYF. The CDR3 nucleotides are TGTGCCAGTAGTACTTTACTAGCGGGGGCCTACGAGCAGTACTTC. Together with reference TRBV19 and TRBJ2-7, the CDR3 gives the full variable domain: DGGITQSPKYLFRKEGQNVTLSCEQNLNHDAMYWYRQDPGQGLRLIYYSQIVNDFQKGDIAEGYSVSREKKESFPLTVTSAQKNPTAFYLCASSTLLAGAYEQYFGPGTRLTVT.

This chain uses TRBV25-1 with TRBJ1-1; possibly TRBD1 for D (6 bases). The V end was cut by 10 bases, the J end by 0 bases, with 15 bases between. The CDR3 runs 14 residues. Germline V gene data show CDR1 as MGHDK and CDR2 as SYGVNS. In nucleotides, the CDR3 is TGTGCCACTATCGGCCCAGGGGTGAACACTGAAGCTTTCTTT. It yields the protein CATIGPGVNTEAFF.

V gene TRBV6-2 or TRBV6-3 combines with J gene TRBJ1-2; D might be TRBD1 (5 bases). Per germline, CDR1 MNHEY and CDR2 SVGEGT. The V end lost 5 bases, the J end lost 2 bases, and 15 bases lay between the germline ends. This CDR3 contains 15 residues. CDR3 in amino acids: CASSREGAQNYGYTF. The CDR3 DNA reads TGTGCCAGCAGTCGCGAAGGGGCTCAGAACTATGGCTACACCTTC.

The chain carries TRBV5-1 and TRBJ2-2; D not resolved. CDR3 length equals 14 residues. Per germline, CDR1 SGHRS and CDR2 YFSETQ. V was trimmed by 0 bases and J by 0 bases, leaving 3 bases between them. The CDR3 DNA reads as TGCGCCAGCAGCTTGGACGCGAACACCGGGGAGCTGTTTTTT. Amino acids: CASSLDANTGELFF.

A remark on this clone: Other nucleotide sequences from this sample produce the same CDR3. This rearrangement joins TRBV19 to TRBJ2-3; 8 bases align to TRBD1. Germline V gives CDR1 LNHDA, CDR2 SQIVND (reference sequence). The CDR3 totals 14 residues. J was trimmed by 3 bases and V by 4 bases; bases with no gene match: 3. The CDR3 sequence is CASSTGQGTDTQYF. For the CDR3, the DNA is TGTGCCAGTAGTACTGGACAGGGTACAGATACGCAGTATTTT.

V and J are TRBV19 and TRBJ2-7, with D possibly being TRBD1 (5 bases). Germline V CDR1 and CDR2: LNHDA, SQIVND (reference sequence). Trimming pared 8 bases from V and 2 bases from J, leaving 19 bases between. This CDR3 contains 15 residues. The chain's CDR3 is CASQQGTYPTYEQYF. The CDR3 coding sequence is TGTGCCAGTCAGCAGGGAACCTATCCAACCTACGAGCAGTACTTC.

V gene TRBV11-2 combines with J gene TRBJ1-5, with D possibly being TRBD1 (6 bases). Trimming left V 3 bases short and J 5 bases short, with 8 bases between. CDR3 size: 13 residues. The germline gives CDR1 SGHAT, CDR2 FQNNGV. CDR3 nucleotide sequence: TGTGCCAGCAGCTTTCCAGGGGATCAGCCCCAGCATTTT. This sequence encodes CASSFPGDQPQHF.

The chain combines TRBV5-1 with TRBJ2-1; 11 bases map to TRBD2. Germline V lookup: CDR1 SGHRS, CDR2 YFSETQ. This CDR3 has 14 amino acids. V lost 5 bases, J lost 9 bases, and 7 bases stayed unmatched. In nucleotides, the CDR3 is TGCGCCAGCAGTATAGCGGGGGGGCCTGGTGAGCAGTTCTTC. Its protein is CASSIAGGPGEQFF.